This TCR beta chain emerged from a study of T cell responses to AZD1222 COVID-19 vaccine. Whole-study findings and limits: The donors showed a predominance of white British ancestry and of females, with possible underestimation of clonal diversity.

Clones were sequenced by immunoSEQ multiplex PCR, and TCRdb holds only the in-frame ones, with some missing. The sample includes about 130,000 clones, approximately 83% seen only once; the top ten take roughly 1.6%. V gave up 0 bases and J gave up 8 bases; unmatched junction bases: 8. The CDR3 runs 16 residues. Germline V gene lookup returns CDR1 SGHDN and CDR2 FVKESK. As for this clone: Its target is unknown.

The sequence came from an adult in good health. This chain joins TRBV14 and TRBJ2-3; TRBD2 aligns across 10 bases. Here the sequenced sample was peripheral blood, taken on day 0 of AZD1222 vaccination. CDR3 loop: CASSQERLAGVGTQYF. DNA for the CDR3: TGTGCCAGCAGCCAAGAACGCCTAGCGGGAGTGGGTACGCAGTATTTT.